A selection of T cell receptor beta chains follows, all from one sample in a study of OX40 agonist ivuxolimab in advanced cancers. Profiled with immunoSEQ multiplex PCR; TCRdb holds only in-frame clones, not every one. This sample has 50,000 to 60,000 clones; more than 85% occur once, and the top ten carry 11% to 15%. This sample comprised CD4+ or CD8+ T cells sorted from blood, obtained in a trial of the OX40 agonist ivuxolimab. Receptors were obtained from an adult with an advanced solid tumor such as melanoma, head and neck, liver or kidney cancer. Each CDR3 is given with its conserved first and last residue. The D gene is left open where the match is weak. Size is omitted from some rows. Given values are once, few, many or a class for expanded clones.

clone_size | j_call | v_call | d_call | cdr3_aa | cdr3_nt
NA | TRBJ2-7 | TRBV5-6 | NA | CASSLVEYEQYF | TGTGCCAGCAGCTTGGTCGAATACGAGCAGTACTTC
NA | TRBJ2-3 | TRBV27 | TRBD2 | CASSLNAGGRTDTQYF | TGTGCCAGCAGTTTAAACGCGGGGGGGCGAACAGATACGCAGTATTTT
NA | TRBJ1-5 | TRBV19 | NA | CASKGKTQPQHF | TGTGCCAGCAAGGGGAAAACTCAGCCCCAGCATTTT
NA | TRBJ1-2 | TRBV11-2 | TRBD1 | CASSLVVSGTGGYYGYTF | TGTGCCAGCAGCTTAGTTGTATCAGGGACAGGGGGTTACTATGGCTACACCTTC
once | TRBJ2-5 | TRBV15 | NA | CATSRDRTVQETQYF | TGTGCCACCAGCAGAGATCGCACAGTCCAAGAGACCCAGTACTTC
NA | TRBJ2-3 | TRBV18 | NA | CASSLTIDTDTQYF | TGTGCCAGCTCACTAACCATTGACACAGATACGCAGTATTTT
once | TRBJ1-2 | TRBV15 | NA | CATSRGSSYGYTF | TGTGCCACCAGCAGAGGTTCCAGCTATGGCTACACCTTC
NA | TRBJ1-1 | TRBV9 | NA | CASSVEMGTEAFF | TGTGCCAGCAGCGTAGAAATGGGGACTGAAGCTTTCTTT
NA | TRBJ2-5 | TRBV19 | NA | CASSTDPVREETQYF | TGTGCCAGTAGTACAGATCCTGTCCGCGAAGAGACCCAGTACTTC
NA | TRBJ1-1 | TRBV12-5 | NA | CASGFLPGASPTEAFF | TGTGCTAGTGGTTTTTTACCGGGGGCGAGCCCCACTGAAGCTTTCTTT
NA | TRBJ1-6 | TRBV30 | NA | CAWSVQTNSPLHF | TGTGCCTGGAGTGTACAAACCAATTCACCCCTCCACTTT
NA | TRBJ2-1 | TRBV23-1 | NA | CASSQPGGQKWFF | TGCGCCAGCAGTCAACCCGGGGGCCAAAAGTGGTTCTTC